These T cell receptor beta chains were read from a single sample in a study of HIV-infected patients and healthy controls. TCRdb processed the 5' RACE reads anew with MiXCR; each CDR3 protein has one entry. The sample consists of about 8,300 distinct CDR3 sequences, approximately 11% of them appearing once. The source was blood, collected before antiretroviral therapy. These receptors were taken from an adult with HIV infection. The CDR3 runs from the conserved cysteine through the conserved F or W. A D gene is named only where the DNA matches it firmly. Clone size is stated in some rows and not others, as once, few, many or a class when expanded.

D | size | J | V | CDR3 | DNA
- | many | TRBJ2-7 | TRBV9 | CASSAPPVNSYEQYF | TGTGCCAGCAGCGCCCCCCCGGTGAACTCCTACGAGCAGTACTTC
- | medium-sized | TRBJ2-7 | TRBV7-2 | CASSPVSYEQYF | TGTGCCAGCAGCCCGGTCTCCTACGAGCAGTACTTC
- | - | TRBJ1-4 | TRBV10-3 | CAISESYSLTTNEKLFF | TGTGCCATCAGTGAGTCCTACAGCCTAACAACTAATGAAAAACTGTTTTTT
TRBD1 | many | TRBJ1-4 | TRBV20-1 | CSARDRVWATNEKLFF | TGCAGTGCGAGAGACAGGGTCTGGGCAACTAATGAAAAACTGTTTTTT
- | medium-sized | TRBJ2-3 | TRBV19 | CASSPGGFSTDTQYF | TGTGCCAGTAGTCCCGGTGGCTTTAGCACAGATACGCAGTATTTT
- | many | TRBJ1-6 | TRBV27 | CASSTLQTWNSPLHF | TGTGCCAGCAGTACTCTGCAAACGTGGAATTCACCCCTCCACTTT
TRBD1 | many | TRBJ1-2 | TRBV9 | CASNRDSNGYGYTF | TGTGCCAGCAACCGGGACAGCAATGGGTATGGCTACACCTTC
- | medium-sized | TRBJ2-2 | TRBV3-1 | CASSPTGTGELFF | TGTGCCAGCAGCCCAACGGGGACCGGGGAGCTGTTTTTT
- | many | TRBJ2-1 | TRBV11-3 | CASSFARAGGEQFF | TGTGCCAGCAGCTTCGCCCGGGCGGGTGGTGAGCAGTTCTTC
- | many | TRBJ1-2 | TRBV6-5 | CASSYSGSNYGYTF | TGTGCCAGCAGTTACTCTGGCAGCAACTATGGCTACACCTTC
- | many | TRBJ1-2 | TRBV12-3/TRBV12-4 | CASSSGSGGAGGYTF | TGTGCCAGCAGTTCAGGATCGGGGGGGGCCGGTGGCTACACCTTC
- | many | TRBJ2-3 | TRBV29-1 | CSASRGHTQYF | TGCAGCGCTAGCCGTGGGCATACGCAGTATTTT
TRBD1 | many | TRBJ1-5 | TRBV9 | CASSGGQGNQPQHF | TGTGCCAGCAGCGGGGGACAGGGGAATCAGCCCCAGCATTTT
- | - | TRBJ2-2 | TRBV24-1 | CATSALSGELFF | TGTGCCACCAGTGCGTTGAGCGGGGAGCTGTTTTTT
- | many | TRBJ2-2 | TRBV30 | CAWSGQMNTGELFF | TGTGCCTGGTCCGGACAGATGAACACCGGGGAGCTGTTTTTT
- | many | TRBJ2-2 | TRBV5-1 | CASSSATGANTGELFF | TGCGCCAGCAGCTCAGCGACAGGAGCGAACACCGGGGAGCTGTTTTTT
- | medium-sized | TRBJ1-1 | TRBV12-3/TRBV12-4 | CASSFSRGNTEAFF | TGTGCCAGCAGTTTCTCAAGGGGGAACACTGAAGCTTTCTTT
- | many | TRBJ1-2 | TRBV12-3/TRBV12-4 | CASSPGTVVTF | TGTGCCAGCAGTCCCGGGACGGTCGTCACCTTC
- | many | TRBJ1-2 | TRBV7-9 | CASSPGRINYGYTF | TGTGCCAGCAGCCCCGGACGGATTAACTATGGCTACACCTTC
- | many | TRBJ2-7 | TRBV20-1 | CSAGHDRSYEQYF | TGCAGTGCTGGCCACGACAGGTCCTACGAGCAGTACTTC
TRBD1 | many | TRBJ1-6 | TRBV4-1 | CASSQGQGYNSPLHF | TGCGCCAGCAGCCAAGGACAGGGGTATAATTCACCCCTCCACTTT
- | many | TRBJ2-3 | TRBV5-6 | CASSALGVGSTDTQYF | TGTGCCAGCAGCGCCTTGGGAGTGGGAAGCACAGATACGCAGTATTTT
- | medium-sized | TRBJ2-1 | TRBV6-2/TRBV6-3 | CASRGQLYNEQFF | TGTGCCAGCAGAGGACAACTATACAATGAGCAGTTCTTC
- | many | TRBJ1-1 | TRBV3-1 | CASSRQVNTEAFF | TGTGCCAGCAGCCGGCAGGTGAACACTGAAGCTTTCTTT
- | medium-sized | TRBJ2-5 | TRBV15 | CATSRETGGETQYF | TGTGCCACCAGCAGAGAGACCGGGGGAGAGACCCAGTACTTC
- | many | TRBJ2-3 | TRBV29-1 | CSGSSSADTQYF | TGCAGCGGTTCGTCTAGCGCAGATACGCAGTATTTT
- | medium-sized | TRBJ2-7 | TRBV29-1 | CSVVAELSYEQYF | TGCAGCGTTGTAGCAGAGCTATCCTACGAGCAGTACTTC
- | medium-sized | TRBJ2-1 | TRBV5-6 | CASSLNREQFF | TGTGCCAGCAGCTTGAATCGTGAGCAGTTCTTC
- | large | TRBJ2-2 | TRBV7-6 | CASSITSWGNTGELFF | TGTGCCAGCAGCATAACTAGCTGGGGGAACACCGGGGAGCTGTTTTTT
TRBD2 | many | TRBJ2-7 | TRBV20-1 | CSARGTSGGAAEQYF | TGCAGTGCTAGAGGGACTAGCGGGGGGGCCGCCGAGCAGTACTTC
- | medium-sized | TRBJ2-3 | TRBV20-1 | CSASGAGGLTDTQYF | TGCAGTGCTAGTGGTGCCGGGGGCCTCACAGATACGCAGTATTTT
- | - | TRBJ1-1 | TRBV7-9 | CASSLNTAGNTEAFF | TGTGCCAGCAGCTTAAATACGGCCGGGAACACTGAAGCTTTCTTT
- | - | TRBJ2-5 | TRBV7-6 | CASSLAWGPETQYF | TGTGCCAGCAGCTTAGCCTGGGGGCCAGAGACCCAGTACTTC
- | medium-sized | TRBJ2-5 | TRBV7-2 | CASSSTGLGGTQYF | TGTGCCAGCAGCTCGACGGGACTTGGCGGGACCCAGTACTTC
- | many | TRBJ2-3 | TRBV10-3 | CAITPGPHTDTQYF | TGTGCCATCACCCCGGGACCACACACAGATACGCAGTATTTT
TRBD1 | few | TRBJ2-7 | TRBV20-1 | CSASRTGYEQYF | TGCAGTGCCTCGCGGACAGGGTACGAGCAGTACTTC
- | many | TRBJ2-3 | TRBV5-1 | CASRPGAAERTQYF | TGCGCCAGCAGGCCGGGAGCAGCTGAGCGGACGCAGTATTTT
- | many | TRBJ2-7 | TRBV5-1 | CASSLSDSSYEQYF | TGCGCCAGCAGCTTGTCGGACAGCTCCTACGAGCAGTACTTC
TRBD1 | medium-sized | TRBJ1-4 | TRBV7-6 | CASTDRDRKLFF | TGTGCCAGCACTGACCGGGACAGAAAACTGTTTTTT
TRBD1 | large | TRBJ1-5 | TRBV4-2 | CASSPGQDNQPQHF | TGTGCCAGCAGCCCAGGACAGGACAATCAGCCCCAGCATTTT
TRBD2 | medium-sized | TRBJ2-7 | TRBV7-9 | CASSHQGLAGGKPYEQYF | TGTGCCAGCAGCCACCAGGGACTAGCGGGAGGGAAACCCTACGAGCAGTACTTC
TRBD2 | many | TRBJ2-2 | TRBV2 | CASSEPPGGDPNTGELFF | TGTGCCAGCAGTGAACCCCCGGGGGGGGACCCTAACACCGGGGAGCTGTTTTTT
TRBD1 | many | TRBJ1-1 | TRBV5-4 | CASSWGQEPMNTEAFF | TGTGCCAGCAGTTGGGGACAGGAACCAATGAACACTGAAGCTTTCTTT
- | many | TRBJ2-6 | TRBV6-5 | CASSYSLRHSGANVLTF | TGTGCCAGCAGTTACTCGTTAAGACACTCTGGGGCCAACGTCCTGACTTTC
TRBD1 | many | TRBJ2-1 | TRBV12-3/TRBV12-4 | CASSLTGKDNEQFF | TGTGCCAGCAGCCTGACAGGGAAGGACAATGAGCAGTTCTTC
TRBD1 | medium-sized | TRBJ1-4 | TRBV20-1 | CSARDIQGATNEKLFF | TGCAGTGCTAGAGATATACAGGGGGCTACCAATGAAAAACTGTTTTTT